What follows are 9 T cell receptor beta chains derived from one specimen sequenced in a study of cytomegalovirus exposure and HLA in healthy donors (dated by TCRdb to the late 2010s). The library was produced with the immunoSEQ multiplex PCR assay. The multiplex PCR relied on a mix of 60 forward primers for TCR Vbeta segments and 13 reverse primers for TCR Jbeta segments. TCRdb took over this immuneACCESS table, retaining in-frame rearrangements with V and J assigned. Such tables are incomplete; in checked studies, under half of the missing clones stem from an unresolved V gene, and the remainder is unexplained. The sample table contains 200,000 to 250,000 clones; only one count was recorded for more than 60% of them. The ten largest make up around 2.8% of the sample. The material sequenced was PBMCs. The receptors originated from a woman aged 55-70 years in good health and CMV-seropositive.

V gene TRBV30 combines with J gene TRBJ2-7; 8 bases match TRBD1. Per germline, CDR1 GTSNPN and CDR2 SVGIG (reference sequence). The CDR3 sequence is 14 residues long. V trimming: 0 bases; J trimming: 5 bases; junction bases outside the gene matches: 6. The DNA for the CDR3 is TGTGCCTGGAGTGTACGATGGGACAGGCACGAGCAGTACTTC. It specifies CAWSVRWDRHEQYF. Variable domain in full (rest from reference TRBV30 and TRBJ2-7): SQTIHQWPATLVQPVGSPLSLECTVEGTSNPNLYWYRQAAGRGLQLLFYSVGIGQISSEVPQNLSASRPQDRQFILSSKKLLLSDSGFYLCAWSVRWDRHEQYFGPGTRLTVT.

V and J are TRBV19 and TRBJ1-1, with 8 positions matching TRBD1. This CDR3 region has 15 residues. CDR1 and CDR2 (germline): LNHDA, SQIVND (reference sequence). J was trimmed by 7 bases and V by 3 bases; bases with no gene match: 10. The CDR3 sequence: CASSMAGQGISEAFF. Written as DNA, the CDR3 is TGTGCCAGTAGTATGGCCGGACAGGGAATAAGTGAAGCTTTCTTT.

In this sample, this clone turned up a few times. The CDR3 bases are TGTGCCAGCAACCGGGACATCTCCTACGAGCAGTACTTC. This encodes CASNRDISYEQYF. The chain links TRBV28 to TRBJ2-7, with a weak D call TRBD1 (6 bases). The CDR3 runs to 13 residues. V lost 7 bases, J lost 0 bases, and 10 bases lay in between. Germline CDR1 and CDR2: MDHEN and SYDVKM. Drawing the rest from reference TRBV28 and TRBJ2-7, the complete variable domain is DVKVTQSSRYLVKRTGEKVFLECVQDMDHENMFWYRQDPGLGLRLIYFSYDVKMKEKGDIPEGYSVSREKKERFSLILESASTNQTSMYLCASNRDISYEQYFGPGTRLTVT.

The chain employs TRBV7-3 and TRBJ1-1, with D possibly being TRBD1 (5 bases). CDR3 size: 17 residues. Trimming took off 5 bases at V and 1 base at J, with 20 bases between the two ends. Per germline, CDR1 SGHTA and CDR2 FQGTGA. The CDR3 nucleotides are TGTGCCAGCAGCATCCTGCCCCTCGGGGGACCGAACACTGAAGCTTTCTTT. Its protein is CASSILPLGGPNTEAFF.

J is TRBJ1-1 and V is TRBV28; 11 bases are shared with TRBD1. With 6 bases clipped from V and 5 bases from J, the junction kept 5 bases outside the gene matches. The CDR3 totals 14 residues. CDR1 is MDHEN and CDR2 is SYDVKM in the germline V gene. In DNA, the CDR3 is TGTGCCAGCAGCCGGACAGGGGGCTGGACTGAAGCTTTCTTT. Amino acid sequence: CASSRTGGWTEAFF.

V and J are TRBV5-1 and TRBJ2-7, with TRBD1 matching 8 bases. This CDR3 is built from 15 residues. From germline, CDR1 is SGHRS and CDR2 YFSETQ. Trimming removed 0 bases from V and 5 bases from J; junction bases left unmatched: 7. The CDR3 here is CASSLGAGGIHEQYF. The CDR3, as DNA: TGCGCCAGCAGCTTGGGGGCAGGGGGCATTCACGAGCAGTACTTC.

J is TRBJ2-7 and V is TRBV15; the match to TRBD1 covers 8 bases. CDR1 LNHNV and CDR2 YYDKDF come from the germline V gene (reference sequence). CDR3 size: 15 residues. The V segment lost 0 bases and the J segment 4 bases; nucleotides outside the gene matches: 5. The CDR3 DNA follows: TGTGCCACCAGCAGAGACCCAGGGGGCGAGTACGAGCAGTACTTC. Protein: CATSRDPGGEYEQYF.

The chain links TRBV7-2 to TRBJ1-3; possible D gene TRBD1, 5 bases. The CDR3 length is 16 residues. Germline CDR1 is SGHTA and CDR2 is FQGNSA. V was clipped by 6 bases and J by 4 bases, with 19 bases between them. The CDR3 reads CASSVQPTGSGNTIYF. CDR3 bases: TGTGCCAGCAGTGTGCAGCCAACAGGATCCGGAAACACCATATATTTT.

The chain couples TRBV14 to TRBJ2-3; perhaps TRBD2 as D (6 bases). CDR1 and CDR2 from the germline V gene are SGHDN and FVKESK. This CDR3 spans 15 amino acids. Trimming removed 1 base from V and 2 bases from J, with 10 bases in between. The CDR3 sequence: CASSQGAGITDTQYF. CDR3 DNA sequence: TGTGCCAGCAGCCAAGGGGCGGGAATCACAGATACGCAGTATTTT. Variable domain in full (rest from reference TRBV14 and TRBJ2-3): EAGVTQFPSHSVIEKGQTVTLRCDPISGHDNLYWYRRVMGKEIKFLLHFVKESKQDESGMPNNRFLAERTGGTYSTLKVQPAELEDSGVYFCASSQGAGITDTQYFGPGTRLTVL.